This T cell receptor beta chain was captured in a study of CXCR3-negative and CXCR3-positive naive CD8 T cells (dated by TCRdb to the late 2010s). Regarding the complete study: In total, 120 million to 150 million TRB reads were obtained, which works out to roughly 1.5 +/- 0.3 million reads per library. The diversity and physicochemical repertoire analyses included approximately ten donors pooled from two independent experiments. The TRBV-TRBJ cluster analysis covered naive subsets from about 5 donors and memory cells from 3 donors. General findings and caveats noted by the study authors: CXCR3 expression partially decreased after cryopreservation, so most assays used freshly isolated PBMCs. Naive CXCR3-negative and CXCR3-positive cells from the same donor showed similar TRBV-TRBJ usage, whereas memory cells showed distinct patterns. Surface CD5, linked to self-reactivity in mice, was comparable between naive subsets; TCR interaction strength was therefore also inferred from TRB CDR3 physicochemical properties. Compared with CXCR3-negative naive cells, CXCR3-positive naive cells had TRB CDR3s with higher hydrophobicity (lower Kidera factor 4), lower energy, and higher strength and volume indices. Comparably high repertoire diversity was found in both naive subsets, whereas much lower repertoire diversity was found in memory CD8+ T cells.

CDR1 SGHTA and CDR2 FQGNSA were looked up in the germline V gene. The CDR3 spans 14 residues, from the cysteine through the phenylalanine. No DNA was logged. About this clonotype itself: No cognate antigen has been identified for it.

Sequencing used a NextSeq 550. The Human TCR Profiling Kit (MiLaboratory) was used to make UMI-labeled 5' RACE TRB cDNA libraries. cDNA synthesis used the entire amount of extracted RNA, and PCR amplification then used the entire amount of cDNA produced. Libraries were prepared in parallel with an identical number of PCR cycles. Turning to the authors' computational methods: With a minimum of two reads required per UMI, MIGEC and MiXCR pulled out about 57,000 +/- 9,900 unique UMI-labeled TRB cDNA molecules from each library. On average, about 40,000 +/- 10,000 functional in-frame TRB CDR3 nucleotide clonotypes lacking stop codons were found per library. Diversity metrics, including normalized Shannon-Wiener and Chao1, were computed in VDJtools after downsampling to 5000 UMI-labeled TRB molecules per sample. VDJtools was used to calculate clonotype-size-weighted physicochemical properties of the central five CDR3 residues, namely interaction energy, strength, volume and Kidera factor 4. TCRdb reprocessed the reads, reporting each CDR3 protein sequence once and no DNA. None of the V and J calls come from the authors' own analysis; TCRdb made them. This sample's table carries about 85,000 distinct CDR3 sequences. The ten largest clonotypes hold approximately 0.82% of the sample.

For every CD8+ T cell subset, hundreds of thousands of cells were flow-sorted straight into RLT lysis buffer, and each subset was sorted in triplicate. Naive CD8+ T cells were defined stringently as CD45RO-CCR7+CD27+CD95- to exclude memory contaminants. Standard density gradient centrifugation was used to isolate peripheral blood mononuclear cells from buffy coats. Naive CXCR3-negative and CXCR3-positive CD8+ T cells were flow-sorted on a FACSAria III. Total RNA was extracted from sorted cells with an RNeasy Mini Kit. The V and J genes are TRBV7-2 and TRBJ2-7; TCRdb calls TRBD2, which cannot be checked without DNA. Material for sequencing was naive CXCR3+ CD8+ T cells from blood. The cell subset or site label, as the study defines it: CD45RO-CCR7+CD27+CD95- naive CD8+ T cells expressing CXCR3 (TNR3+). The TCR comes from a human donor in good health. Some clones in this sample may be carry-over from other donors' samples. CDR3 reads: CASSSGLDGYEQYF.